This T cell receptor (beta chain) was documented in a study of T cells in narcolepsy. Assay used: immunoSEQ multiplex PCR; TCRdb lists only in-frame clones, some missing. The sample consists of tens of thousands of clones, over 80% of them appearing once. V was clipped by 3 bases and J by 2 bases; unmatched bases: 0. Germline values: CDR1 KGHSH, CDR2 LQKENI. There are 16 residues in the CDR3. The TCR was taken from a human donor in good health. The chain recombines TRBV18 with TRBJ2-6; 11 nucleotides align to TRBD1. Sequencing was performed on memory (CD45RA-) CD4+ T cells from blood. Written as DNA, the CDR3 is TGTGCCAGCTCACCGGGACAGGGGGCTGGGGCCAACGTCCTGACTTTC. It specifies CASSPGQGAGANVLTF.